The present T cell receptor (beta chain) was sequenced within a study of post-analysis software for immune sequencing data. Across the whole study: Courses of disease covered relapsing-remitting, secondary progressive and progressive-relapsing multiple sclerosis. Whole-study results and caveats: Same-batch samples co-clustered strongly by F measure. TRBV5-6, TRBV5-1 and TRBV20-1 were among five TRBV segments more frequent in patients than controls. Significantly decreased normalized Chao1 diversity was recorded for multiple sclerosis patients relative to controls.

Prepared TCR beta cDNA libraries contained unique molecular identifiers. Roughly 500,000 cDNA molecules were obtained per 1 to 10 million input T cells. In TCRdb, the PCR reads were re-called with MiXCR into one record per CDR3 protein. The table has roughly 540,000 distinct CDR3 sequences, around 36% seen once. Points on this clonotype: Its antigen is unidentified.

The CDR3 is 14 residues long. J was trimmed by 3 bases and V by 3 bases; bases with no gene match: 3. The germline CDR1 and CDR2 sequences are SGHVS and FQNEAQ. The sequence derives from a girl aged 2-17 years with multiple sclerosis. V gene TRBV7-8 combines with J gene TRBJ1-2, with 8 bases matching TRBD1. Sequences were obtained from blood. The CDR3 sequence is CASSLTDRDYGYTF. The CDR3 DNA is TGTGCCAGCAGCTTGACGGACAGGGACTATGGCTACACCTTC.